The 13 T cell receptor beta chains given below trace back to one sample, sequenced in a study of regulatory T cells in long-lasting Graves disease. Construction of TCR beta libraries relied on iRepertoire HTBI primers and on Arm-PCR targeting CDR3 regions. TCRdb re-called the multiplex PCR reads with MiXCR, one entry per CDR3 protein. The repertoire holds approximately 350,000 distinct CDR3 sequences, with roughly 24% as singletons. As to time point: persistent/refractory GD, antithyroid drugs over 5 years with positive TRAb. PBMCs provided the RNA from which the TCR library was made. The sample was peripheral blood mononuclear cells (PBMCs), taken when the disease was refractory, from a patient treated with antithyroid drugs. All receptors derive from a woman aged 35 to 49 with Graves disease.

The J gene is TRBJ2-1, the V gene TRBV28; 7 bases line up with TRBD1. The germline gives CDR1 MDHEN, CDR2 SYDVKM. CDR3 size: 17 residues. Losses at the gene ends were 8 bases for V and 0 bases for J; bases not matched to a gene: 13. The CDR3 coding sequence is TGTGCCAGCTGGACCACAGGGGAGCGATACTCCTACAATGAGCAGTTCTTC. It is translated as CASWTTGERYSYNEQFF.

Notes on this clonotype: A much larger clone lies one base from this, so it may be a read error. The V call is TRBV20-1, the J call TRBJ1-1; TRBD1 agrees at 7 bases. The germline CDR1 and CDR2 sequences are DFQATT and SNEGSKA (reference sequence). The CDR3 has 14 residues. CDR3 coding DNA: TGCAGTGCTAGAGATTACAGGGGTGGTACTGAAGCTCTCTTT. This codes for CSARDYRGGTEALF.

With respect to this clonotype: One base away lies a much larger clone, so this may be a sequencing read error. The conserved final phenylalanine or tryptophan is absent from the CDR3, which likely points to a read error. The chain has TRBV29-1 and TRBJ2-7; no firm D call. The CDR3 runs 13 residues. Trimming took 4 bases from V and 3 from J, leaving 13 bases between them. The germline CDR1 and CDR2 sequences are SQVTM and ANQGSEA. The DNA of the CDR3 is TGCAGCGTTGTTGGCGGCCTACTCTACGAGCAGTACCTC. Encoded protein: CSVVGGLLYEQYL.

This clonotype was observed many times. V is TRBV12-3 or TRBV12-4 and J is TRBJ2-7; no clear D. Trimming shortened V by 1 base and J by 6 bases, and 4 bases separated the two germline ends. The CDR3 loop spans 11 amino acids. The CDR3 bases are TGTGCCAGCAGTTTAGGGTTCGAGCAGTACTTC. Translation gives CASSLGFEQYF.

This clonotype has ten or more counts. The rearrangement uses TRBV18 and TRBJ2-5, with D uncertain. Germline lookup yields CDR1 KGHSH and CDR2 LQKENI. The CDR3 covers 12 residues. Trimming removed 3 bases from V and 5 bases from J, with 7 bases in between. CDR3 nucleotides: TGTGCCAGCTCACCGTACGGGGAGACCCAGTACTTC. Translated: CASSPYGETQYF. The variable domain in full, with the rest retrieved from reference TRBV18 and TRBJ2-5, is NAGVMQNPRHLVRRRGQEARLRCSPMKGHSHVYWYRQLPEEGLKFMVYLQKENIIDESGMPKERFSAEFPKEGPSILRIQQVVRGDSAAYFCASSPYGETQYFGPGTRLLVL.

V is TRBV3-1 and J is TRBJ2-5; D is ambiguous. The J call may be incorrect, as the DNA end agrees better with TRBJ2-1. The germline V gene has CDR1 LGHDT and CDR2 YNNKEL (reference sequence). This CDR3 comprises 12 residues. The CDR3 reads CASSQVQDEQFF. CDR3 nucleotides: TGTGCCAGCAGCCAAGTCCAGGATGAGCAGTTCTTC.

With regard to this clonotype: Its ends do not fully match the called genes, so a read error is possible. The chain joins TRBV27 to TRBJ2-2; D tentatively fits TRBD1 or TRBD2 (7 bases each). The CDR3 spans 15 residues. Looked up from germline, CDR1 is MNHEY and CDR2 is SMNVEV (reference sequence). The CDR3 here is CASSWEGAKTGELFF. In DNA, the CDR3 is TGTGCCAGCAGTTGGGAGGGGGCGAAAACCGGGGAGCTGTTTTTT.

This clonotype was picked up many times. The rearrangement uses TRBV7-9 and TRBJ2-5; unclear D gene. Germline V gene sequence: CDR1 SEHNR, CDR2 FQNEAQ (reference sequence). V was pared by 4 bases and J by 2 bases, with 5 bases between. The CDR3 has 12 amino acids. CDR3 amino acids: CASSSIQETQYF. The CDR3 DNA reads TGTGCCAGCAGCTCAATACAAGAGACCCAGTACTTC.

V and J are TRBV6-2 or TRBV6-3 and TRBJ2-1; D gene unclear. The germline V gene has CDR1 MNHEY and CDR2 SVGEGT. V was trimmed by 1 base and J by 4 bases, leaving 5 bases between them. The CDR3 is 13 residues long. CDR3 in DNA: TGTGCCAGCAGTTACTTCCCGTACAATGAGCAGTTCTTC. It codes for CASSYFPYNEQFF.

Ten or more counts support this clonotype. The V gene is TRBV19, the J gene TRBJ1-1; D gene uncertain. Per germline, CDR1 LNHDA and CDR2 SQIVND (reference sequence). V was shortened by 3 bases and J by 2 bases, with 13 bases between the two germline ends. The CDR3 spans 15 residues. The CDR3, as DNA: TGTGCCAGTAGTATGAGTGGCAAGGTCAACACTGAAGCTTTCTTT. Residues: CASSMSGKVNTEAFF.

A remark on this clonotype: This clone may be a read error of a much larger clone one base away. CDR3 DNA: TGTGCCAGCAGTGGACGAGATGGATACTACGAGCAGTACTTC. The encoded protein is CASSGRDGYYEQYF. The chain is built from TRBV6-1 and TRBJ2-7; the D is unclear. This CDR3 is 14 amino acids long. Trimming left V 4 bases short and J 3 bases short, with 13 bases between. The germline gives CDR1 MNHNS, CDR2 SASEGT.

This clonotype was recorded at least ten times. CDR3 DNA sequence: TGTGCCAGCAGTTATCTCGGGAATCTATACGAGCAGTACTTC. Protein product: CASSYLGNLYEQYF. This chain connects TRBV6-5 to TRBJ2-7; tentative D call: TRBD2 (5 bases). The CDR3 spans 14 residues. CDR1 and CDR2 (germline): MNHEY, SVGAGI. Trimming shortened V by 3 bases and J by 4 bases, and 13 bases separated the two germline ends.

This clonotype was counted only a few times. The CDR3 DNA follows: TGCAGTGCTACAGCTTATCGGCCTCACGAGCAGTACTTC. This codes for CSATAYRPHEQYF. This chain connects TRBV20-1 to TRBJ2-7; the D is unclear. Germline loops: CDR1 DFQATT, CDR2 SNEGSKA (reference sequence). The V and J ends lost 4 bases and 5 bases respectively, with 15 bases between them. The length of the CDR3 is 13 residues.